This entry is about one T cell receptor beta chain. Its target is unknown. The source of the sample is a study of monozygotic twins with inflammatory bowel disease. Overall study results and limits: With inverse Simpson as the measure, TCRbeta diversity was lower in IBD patients than in healthy co-twins. T cell subtypes that differed could not be told apart.

The CDR3 covers 18 residues. CDR1 is SGHRS, CDR2 YFSETQ, per germline. UMIs incorporating a 6-nucleotide sample barcode were appended by means of template switching. TCRdb reworked the 5' RACE reads into one entry per CDR3 protein, no DNA. Its clone listing holds 150,000 to 200,000 distinct CDR3 sequences. The chain joins TRBV5-1 to TRBJ1-6; with no DNA, the TCRdb D assignment of TRBD1 cannot be verified. The sample comprised blood. This sequence was found in a human donor with ulcerative colitis or Crohn's disease, or a healthy co-twin of an affected twin (not recorded which). CDR3 protein: CASSPGPDRVDRNSPLHF.